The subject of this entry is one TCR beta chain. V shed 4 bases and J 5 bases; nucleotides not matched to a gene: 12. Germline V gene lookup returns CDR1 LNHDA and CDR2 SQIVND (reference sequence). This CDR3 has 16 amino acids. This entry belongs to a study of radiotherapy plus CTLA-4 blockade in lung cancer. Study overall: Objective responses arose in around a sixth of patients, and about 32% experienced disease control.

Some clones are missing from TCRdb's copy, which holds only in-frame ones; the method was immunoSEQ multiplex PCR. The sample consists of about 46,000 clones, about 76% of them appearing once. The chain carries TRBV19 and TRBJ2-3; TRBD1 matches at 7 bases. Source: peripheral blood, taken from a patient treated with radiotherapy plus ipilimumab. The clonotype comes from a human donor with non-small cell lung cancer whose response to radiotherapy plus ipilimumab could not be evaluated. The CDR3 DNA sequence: TGTGCCAGTAGTACCGGACAGGTCGGGTGGGGAGATACGCAGTATTTT. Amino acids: CASSTGQVGWGDTQYF. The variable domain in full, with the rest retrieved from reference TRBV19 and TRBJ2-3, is DGGITQSPKYLFRKEGQNVTLSCEQNLNHDAMYWYRQDPGQGLRLIYYSQIVNDFQKGDIAEGYSVSREKKESFPLTVTSAQKNPTAFYLCASSTGQVGWGDTQYFGPGTRLTVL.